The rows below give T cell receptor beta chains drawn from one sample of a study of CD8 T cells in ankylosing spondylitis. TCRdb used MiXCR to reprocess the 5' RACE reads, holding one entry per CDR3 protein. The repertoire holds 200,000 to 300,000 distinct CDR3 sequences, with about 30% as singletons. Material for sequencing was blood, either unsorted or a sorted T cell fraction (not recorded which). Receptor source: a male donor with ankylosing spondylitis or in good health (not recorded which). Each CDR3 is given with its conserved first and last residue. D genes are given only for firm matches. Only some rows state a clone size, as once, few, many or a class for expanded clones.

NA	NA	TRBJ2-7	TRBV7-6	CASSSTVKPYEQYF	TGTGCCAGCAGCTCGACAGTTAAACCCTACGAGCAGTACTTC
NA	NA	TRBJ2-7	TRBV12-3/TRBV12-4	CASRIGGQGLEQYF	TGTGCCAGCAGGATTGGAGGGCAGGGGCTCGAGCAGTACTTC
few	NA	TRBJ1-1	TRBV20-1	CSARAQNTEAFF	TGCAGTGCTAGAGCTCAGAACACTGAAGCTTTCTTT
NA	NA	TRBJ2-3	TRBV20-1	CSASGGGGWTDTQYF	TGCAGTGCCAGTGGAGGGGGCGGGTGGACAGATACGCAGTATTTT
few	TRBD2	TRBJ2-5	TRBV20-1	CSAVRGGMETQYF	TGCAGCGCAGTACGGGGGGGGATGGAGACCCAGTACTTC
NA	TRBD1	TRBJ1-3	TRBV20-1	CSARATGAGNTIYF	TGCAGTGCTAGAGCGACAGGGGCTGGAAACACCATATATTTT
few	NA	TRBJ2-1	TRBV29-1	CSVESGKGYNEQFF	TGCAGCGTTGAATCCGGGAAGGGCTACAATGAGCAGTTCTTC
NA	NA	TRBJ1-2	TRBV20-1	CSAILERNYGYTF	TGCAGTGCTATCCTCGAGCGGAACTATGGCTACACCTTC
NA	NA	TRBJ1-1	TRBV2	CASSNTEAFF	TGTGCCAGCAGCAACACTGAAGCTTTCTTT
NA	NA	TRBJ1-1	TRBV4-1	CASRPRLGANTEAFF	TGCGCCAGCCGCCCCAGGTTGGGGGCGAACACTGAAGCTTTCTTT
few	NA	TRBJ2-3	TRBV29-1	CSFGRVREDTQYF	TGCAGCTTCGGTCGGGTTCGGGAGGATACGCAGTATTTT
NA	TRBD2	TRBJ2-7	TRBV15	CATSRSSGGLSYEQYF	TGTGCCACCAGCAGAAGTAGCGGGGGCCTCTCCTACGAGCAGTACTTC
NA	TRBD1	TRBJ2-5	TRBV6-1	CASSRQGVVETQYF	TGTGCCAGCAGCCGACAGGGGGTTGTGGAGACCCAGTACTTC
NA	TRBD1	TRBJ2-1	TRBV6-5	CASSYAGTGGLYEQFF	TGTGCCAGCAGTTACGCCGGGACAGGGGGTCTATACGAGCAGTTCTTC
NA	NA	TRBJ1-6	TRBV4-1	CASSQEGRDNSPLHF	TGCGCCAGCAGCCAAGAAGGACGGGACAATTCACCCCTCCACTTT
NA	NA	TRBJ2-7	TRBV25-1	CASSSQGLATEQYF	TGTGCCAGCAGTTCCCAGGGATTAGCGACCGAGCAGTACTTC
NA	NA	TRBJ2-3	TRBV20-1	CSASFGGGGAPTDTQYF	TGCAGTGCTAGTTTTGGGGGAGGGGGGGCCCCCACAGATACGCAGTATTTT
NA	NA	TRBJ1-4	TRBV5-5	CASRRKLFF	TGTGCCAGCAGGCGAAAACTGTTTTTT
NA	TRBD2	TRBJ2-3	TRBV7-8	CASSLARWRGREDTQYF	TGTGCCAGCAGCTTAGCGCGGTGGCGGGGGAGGGAAGATACGCAGTATTTT
NA	TRBD1	TRBJ2-1	TRBV7-9	CASSSGRQGSNEQFF	TGTGCCAGCAGCTCCGGAAGACAGGGCTCCAATGAGCAGTTCTTC
few	TRBD1	TRBJ2-3	TRBV10-3	CATRQGGGEDTQYF	TGTGCCACCCGACAGGGGGGAGGTGAGGATACGCAGTATTTT
NA	TRBD1	TRBJ1-1	TRBV28	CASSLIGQGLNTEAFF	TGTGCCAGCAGTTTAATAGGACAGGGGTTGAACACTGAAGCTTTCTTT
NA	NA	TRBJ2-5	TRBV27	CANPGGGSEETQYF	TGTGCCAACCCTGGCGGGGGCAGTGAAGAGACCCAGTACTTC
NA	NA	TRBJ2-2	TRBV28	CASSSLAGINTGELFF	TGTGCCAGCAGTTCCCTTGCCGGGATAAACACCGGGGAGCTGTTTTTT
few	NA	TRBJ2-7	TRBV14	CASSPVDGASYEQYF	TGTGCCAGCAGCCCCGTGGACGGCGCCTCCTACGAGCAGTACTTC
NA	NA	TRBJ2-7	TRBV10-3	CAIKQADEQYF	TGTGCCATCAAACAGGCGGACGAGCAGTACTTC
NA	NA	TRBJ2-7	TRBV12-3/TRBV12-4	CASTKTRVYEQYF	TGTGCCAGCACCAAAACAAGGGTGTACGAGCAGTACTTC
few	NA	TRBJ2-5	TRBV29-1	CSVEESTWGTQYF	TGCAGCGTTGAAGAGTCAACGTGGGGGACCCAGTACTTC
many	NA	TRBJ2-1	TRBV6-1	CASTKGPASSYNEQFF	TGTGCCAGCACCAAGGGCCCAGCTAGCTCCTACAATGAGCAGTTCTTC
few	NA	TRBJ2-7	TRBV15	CATSRESGFEQYF	TGTGCCACCAGCAGAGAATCGGGGTTCGAGCAGTACTTC
NA	TRBD2	TRBJ2-5	TRBV5-1	CASSPTSGGETQYF	TGCGCCAGCAGCCCGACTAGCGGGGGAGAGACCCAGTACTTC
once	NA	TRBJ2-3	TRBV28	CASTLTGVDTQYF	TGTGCCAGCACCCTCACTGGCGTGGATACGCAGTATTTT
few	NA	TRBJ2-1	TRBV10-3	CAISLGQSYNEQFF	TGTGCCATCAGCCTTGGTCAGTCCTACAATGAGCAGTTCTTC
NA	TRBD1	TRBJ2-1	TRBV12-3/TRBV12-4	CASSSQGAPAEQFF	TGTGCCAGCAGTTCCCAGGGGGCCCCAGCGGAGCAGTTCTTC
once	NA	TRBJ2-7	TRBV11-2	CASSLTGRANTYEQYF	TGTGCCAGCAGCTTAACGGGACGGGCTAACACCTACGAGCAGTACTTC
few	NA	TRBJ2-7	TRBV20-1	CSARDKGREQYF	TGCAGTGCTAGAGATAAAGGACGCGAGCAGTACTTC
few	TRBD2	TRBJ2-3	TRBV29-1	CSVAQSGGAPDTQYF	TGCAGCGTTGCACAAAGCGGGGGGGCTCCAGATACGCAGTATTTT
few	NA	TRBJ1-2	TRBV25-1	CASSESSGYTF	TGTGCCAGCAGTGAATCGAGTGGCTACACCTTC
few	NA	TRBJ2-1	TRBV7-2	CASSSTVLEQFF	TGTGCCAGCAGCTCGACAGTCCTCGAGCAGTTCTTC
NA	NA	TRBJ2-3	TRBV11-2	CASSLVLGAGRTDTQYF	TGTGCCAGCAGCTTAGTTCTTGGAGCGGGTCGCACAGATACGCAGTATTTT
once	TRBD1	TRBJ2-7	TRBV7-9	CASTSPPGQGSHEQYF	TGTGCCAGCACTTCTCCCCCGGGACAGGGTTCCCACGAGCAGTACTTC
NA	TRBD2	TRBJ2-3	TRBV12-3/TRBV12-4	CASRTNSGGADTQYF	TGTGCCAGCCGGACGAACAGCGGGGGGGCAGATACGCAGTATTTT
NA	TRBD2	TRBJ2-1	TRBV12-3/TRBV12-4	CASTSLAGYNEQFF	TGTGCCAGTACGTCACTAGCGGGGTACAATGAGCAGTTCTTC
NA	NA	TRBJ1-5	TRBV12-3/TRBV12-4	CASRARGGNQPQHF	TGTGCCAGCAGGGCGCGGGGGGGCAATCAGCCCCAGCATTTT
few	NA	TRBJ1-6	TRBV9	CASSVAPGNYNSPLHF	TGTGCCAGCAGCGTAGCACCCGGGAACTATAATTCACCCCTCCACTTT
NA	TRBD1	TRBJ1-5	TRBV12-3/TRBV12-4	CASSVTGNQPQHF	TGTGCCAGCAGCGTGACAGGGAATCAGCCCCAGCATTTT
NA	TRBD1	TRBJ2-7	TRBV2	CASSGQGRASYEQYF	TGTGCCAGCAGTGGACAGGGTAGGGCGTCCTACGAGCAGTACTTC